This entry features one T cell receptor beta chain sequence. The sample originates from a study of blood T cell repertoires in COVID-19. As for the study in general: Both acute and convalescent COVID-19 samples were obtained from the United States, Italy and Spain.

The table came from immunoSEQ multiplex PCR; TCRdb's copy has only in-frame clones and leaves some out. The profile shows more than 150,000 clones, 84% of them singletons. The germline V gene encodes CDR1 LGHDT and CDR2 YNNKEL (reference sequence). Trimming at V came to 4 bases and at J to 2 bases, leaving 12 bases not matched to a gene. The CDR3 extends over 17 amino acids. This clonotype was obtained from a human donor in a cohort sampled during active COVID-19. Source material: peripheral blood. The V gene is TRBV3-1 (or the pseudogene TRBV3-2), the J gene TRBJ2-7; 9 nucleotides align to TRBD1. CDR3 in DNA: TGTGCCAGCAGCCCTATTCTCCCGGGACAGGGAACCTACGAGCAGTACTTC. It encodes CASSPILPGQGTYEQYF.